The T cell receptor (beta chain) under discussion was sequenced for a study of OX40 agonist ivuxolimab in advanced cancers. Study-wide background: Ivuxolimab was administered intravenously to patients at 0.01 to 10 mg/kg every 2 weeks. Averaging roughly 60 years in age, with a range of 23 to 79, the cohort was approximately 83% male. Findings of the study overall: Blood T cells, both CD4+ and CD8+, expanded clonally by week 6 at 0.1 to 3.0 mg/kg. Normalized T-cell clonal expansion was also low in some nonresponders.

Using immunoSEQ multiplex PCR, the repertoire was profiled, and TCRdb retains in-frame clones only, with some absent. This sample carries under 90,000 clones, 85% to 90% of them seen once, and the ten largest clones take over 2.5%. Concerning this clone: Its antigen is currently unknown.

From germline, CDR1 is SGHAT and CDR2 FQNNGV. Trimming left V 1 base short and J 5 bases short, with 12 bases between. The CDR3 sequence is 14 residues long. This receptor was obtained from an adult with an advanced solid tumor such as melanoma, head and neck, liver or kidney cancer. The sequencing used CD4+ or CD8+ T cells sorted from blood, collected in a trial of the OX40 agonist ivuxolimab. This chain connects TRBV11-2 to TRBJ2-7; D gene ambiguous. For the CDR3, the DNA is TGTGCCAGCAGCTTAGTCCTTACCACTAACGAGCAGTACTTC. It encodes CASSLVLTTNEQYF.